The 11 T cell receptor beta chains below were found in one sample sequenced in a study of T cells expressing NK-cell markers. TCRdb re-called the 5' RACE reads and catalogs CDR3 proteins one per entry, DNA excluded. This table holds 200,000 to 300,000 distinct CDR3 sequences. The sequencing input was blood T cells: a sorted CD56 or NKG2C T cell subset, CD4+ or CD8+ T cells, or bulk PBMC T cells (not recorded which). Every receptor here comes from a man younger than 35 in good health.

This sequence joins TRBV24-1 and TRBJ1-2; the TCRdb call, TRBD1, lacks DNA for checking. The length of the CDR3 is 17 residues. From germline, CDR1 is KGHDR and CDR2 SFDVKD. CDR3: CATSDSRDSPPIFGYTF.

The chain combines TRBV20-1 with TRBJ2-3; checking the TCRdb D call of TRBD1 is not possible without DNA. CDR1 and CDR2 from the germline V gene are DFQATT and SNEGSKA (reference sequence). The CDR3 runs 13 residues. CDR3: CSAGGTVKDTQYF.

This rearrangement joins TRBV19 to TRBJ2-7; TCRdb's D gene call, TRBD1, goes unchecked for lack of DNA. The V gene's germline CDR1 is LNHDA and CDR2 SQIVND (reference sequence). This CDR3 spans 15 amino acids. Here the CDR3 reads CASRPEGGYIYEQYF.

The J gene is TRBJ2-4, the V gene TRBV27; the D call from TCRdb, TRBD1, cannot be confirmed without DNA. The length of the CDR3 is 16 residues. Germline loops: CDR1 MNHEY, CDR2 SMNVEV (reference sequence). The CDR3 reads CASRSTGHGPKNIQYF.

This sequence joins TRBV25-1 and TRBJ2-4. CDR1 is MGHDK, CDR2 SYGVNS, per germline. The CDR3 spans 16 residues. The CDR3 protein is CASSEHTSLAKNIQYF.

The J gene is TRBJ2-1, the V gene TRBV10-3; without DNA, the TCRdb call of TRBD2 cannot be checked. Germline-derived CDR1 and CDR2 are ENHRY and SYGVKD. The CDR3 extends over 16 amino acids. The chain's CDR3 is CAIQTSGSLTYNEQFF.

Here the CDR3 reads CASSLDNSPLHF. This chain uses TRBV7-9 with TRBJ1-6. Germline CDR1 and CDR2: SEHNR and FQNEAQ (reference sequence). The CDR3 has 12 residues.

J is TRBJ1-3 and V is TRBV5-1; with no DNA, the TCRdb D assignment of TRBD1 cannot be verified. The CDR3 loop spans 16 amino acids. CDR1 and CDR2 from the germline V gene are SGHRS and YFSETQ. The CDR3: CASSLEGQGARNTIYF. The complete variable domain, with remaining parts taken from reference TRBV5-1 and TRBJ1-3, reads KAGVTQTPRYLIKTRGQQVTLSCSPISGHRSVSWYQQTPGQGLQFLFEYFSETQRNKGNFPGRFSGRQFSNSRSEMNVSTLELGDSALYLCASSLEGQGARNTIYFGEGSWLTVV.

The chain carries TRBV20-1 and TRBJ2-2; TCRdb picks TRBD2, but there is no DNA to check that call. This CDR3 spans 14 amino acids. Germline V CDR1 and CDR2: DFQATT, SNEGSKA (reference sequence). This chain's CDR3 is CSALAGGGPGELFF.

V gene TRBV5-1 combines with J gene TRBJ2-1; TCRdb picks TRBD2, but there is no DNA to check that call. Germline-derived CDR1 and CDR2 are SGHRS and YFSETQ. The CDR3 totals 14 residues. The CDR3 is CASSGLAGRDEQFF.

This chain's CDR3 is CASSLDQGVPTDTQYF. The chain carries TRBV11-2 and TRBJ2-3; TCRdb outputs TRBD1, but without DNA this stays unchecked. This CDR3 has 16 residues. Germline V lookup: CDR1 SGHAT, CDR2 FQNNGV. Using reference TRBV11-2 and TRBJ2-3 for the parts outside the CDR3, the full variable domain is EAGVAQSPRYKIIEKRQSVAFWCNPISGHATLYWYQQILGQGPKLLIQFQNNGVVDDSQLPKDRFSAERLKGVDSTLKIQPAKLEDSAVYLCASSLDQGVPTDTQYFGPGTRLTVL.